The T cell receptor beta chain described here comes from a study of CD8+ T cells in alopecia areata. The CDR3 loop spans 16 amino acids. Trimming shortened V by 8 bases and J by 5 bases, and 25 bases separated the two germline ends. The sequencing template was cDNA reverse transcribed from extracted RNA. Assay used: immunoSEQ multiplex PCR; TCRdb lists only in-frame clones, some missing. This table holds a few hundred thousand clones, around two fifths found once. Treatment indicated: oral pan-JAK inhibitor, 5-10 mg twice daily. Both CD4+ and CD8+ T cells were separated by sorting PBMCs. This chain connects TRBV23-1 to TRBJ2-7, with TRBD2 as a possible D gene (5 bases). TRBV23-1 is marked as an open reading frame, function uncertain. The sequenced sample was CD4+ T cells sorted from blood, obtained around week 30, from a patient treated with tofacitinib. The receptor comes from a human donor with alopecia areata. DNA of the CDR3: TGCGCCAGCCCCGTCAATGGGGTTCGCGAGGGCGACGAGCAGTACTTC. This encodes CASPVNGVREGDEQYF.